The present T cell receptor beta chain was sequenced within a study of identical twins. Findings of the study overall: Partly confounded zero-insertion analyses could result from invariant MAIT and iNKT cells. There were fewer insertions in abundant cord blood beta clonotypes, but memory repertoires showed no such pattern.

This clonotype was recorded at least ten times. The antigen is unknown. A universal primer site was created by template switching, with the cDNA bearing unique molecular identifiers. TCRdb reanalysed the 5' RACE reads using MiXCR and keeps one entry per CDR3 protein. This table holds 1.5 million to 2 million distinct CDR3 sequences, under 35% found once. CDR3 length: 13 amino acids. Germline loops: CDR1 SQVTM, CDR2 ANQGSEA. V shed 4 bases, J shed 5 bases, and the junction held 3 bases outside the gene matches. The sequencing input was cord blood. This sequence originates from a newborn girl in good health. The rearrangement uses TRBV29-1 and TRBJ1-4, with TRBD1 identical over 8 bases. The CDR3 region is CSVAGQVNEKLFF. CDR3 DNA sequence: TGCAGCGTTGCGGGACAGGTGAATGAAAAACTGTTTTTT.